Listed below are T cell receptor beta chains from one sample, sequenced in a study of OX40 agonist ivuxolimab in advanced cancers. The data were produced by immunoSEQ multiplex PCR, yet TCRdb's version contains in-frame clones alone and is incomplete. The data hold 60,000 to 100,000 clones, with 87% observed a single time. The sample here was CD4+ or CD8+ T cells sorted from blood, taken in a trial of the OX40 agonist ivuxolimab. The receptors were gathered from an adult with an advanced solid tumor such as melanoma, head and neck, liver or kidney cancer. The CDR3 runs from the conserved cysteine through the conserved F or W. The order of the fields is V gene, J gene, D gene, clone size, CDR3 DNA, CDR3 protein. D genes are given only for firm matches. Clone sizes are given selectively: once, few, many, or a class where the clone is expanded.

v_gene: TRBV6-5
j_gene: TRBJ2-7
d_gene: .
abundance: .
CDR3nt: TGTGCCAGCAGAGGGCAGGCCTACGAGCAGTACTTC
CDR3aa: CASRGQAYEQYF

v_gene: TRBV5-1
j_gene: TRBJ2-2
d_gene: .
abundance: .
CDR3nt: TGCGCCAGCAGCCCCCGACCCGAGGGGGTTAACACCGGGGAGCTGTTTTTT
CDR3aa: CASSPRPEGVNTGELFF

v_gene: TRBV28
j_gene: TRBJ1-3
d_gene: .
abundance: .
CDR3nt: TGTGCCAGTTTGCGCTCTGGAAACACCATATATTTT
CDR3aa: CASLRSGNTIYF

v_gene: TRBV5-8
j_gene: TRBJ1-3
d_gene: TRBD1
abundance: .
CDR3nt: TGTGCCAGCAGCTTTACCACCGGGACAGGGTTAAACACCATATATTTT
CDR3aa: CASSFTTGTGLNTIYF

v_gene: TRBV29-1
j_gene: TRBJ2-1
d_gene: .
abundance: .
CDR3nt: TGCAGTGGAGGGTTCGTAGATGAGCAGTTCTTC
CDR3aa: CSGGFVDEQFF

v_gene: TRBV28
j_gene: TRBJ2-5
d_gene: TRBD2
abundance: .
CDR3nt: TGTGCCAGCAGTCCCTTGACAGTGTCCGGGACTAGCGGGAGGTTTCCTCAAGAGACCCAGTACTTC
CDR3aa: CASSPLTVSGTSGRFPQETQYF

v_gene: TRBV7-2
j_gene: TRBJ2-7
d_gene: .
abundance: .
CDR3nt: TGTGCCAGCAGCTTAGTGAGAGACAGCCACTACGAGCAGTACTTC
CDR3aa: CASSLVRDSHYEQYF

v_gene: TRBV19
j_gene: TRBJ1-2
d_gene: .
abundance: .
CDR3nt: TGTGCCAGTAGTATCCAAAAGGATGGCGGCTACACCTTC
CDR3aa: CASSIQKDGGYTF

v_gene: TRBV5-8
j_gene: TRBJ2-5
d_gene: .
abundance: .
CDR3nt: TGTGCCAGCAGCTTGGCCCCCCAGGGGGAGACCCAGTACTTC
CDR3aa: CASSLAPQGETQYF

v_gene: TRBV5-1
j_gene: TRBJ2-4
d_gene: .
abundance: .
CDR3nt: TGCGCCAGCAGCTTGATGGGACAAGCCAAAAACATTCAGTACTTC
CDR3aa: CASSLMGQAKNIQYF

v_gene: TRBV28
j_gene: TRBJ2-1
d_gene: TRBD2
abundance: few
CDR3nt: TGTGCCAGCAGTTCCACCGCCCCTAGCGGGGGAAGCTCCTACAATGAGCAGTTCTTC
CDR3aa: CASSSTAPSGGSSYNEQFF

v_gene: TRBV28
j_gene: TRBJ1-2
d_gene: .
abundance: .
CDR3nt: TGTGCCAGCAGTCCGCCGGAAATTAACTATGGCTACACCTTC
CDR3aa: CASSPPEINYGYTF

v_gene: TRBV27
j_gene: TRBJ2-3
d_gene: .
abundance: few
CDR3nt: TGTGCCAGCAGTTTTGGTTTCGGGGCAGCAGATACGCAGTATTTT
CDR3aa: CASSFGFGAADTQYF

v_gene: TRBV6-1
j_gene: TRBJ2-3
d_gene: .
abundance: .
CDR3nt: TGTGCCAGCAAAATTACGCCGCCTGTGGATACGCAGTATTTT
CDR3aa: CASKITPPVDTQYF

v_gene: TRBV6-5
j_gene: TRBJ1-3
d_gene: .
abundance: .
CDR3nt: TGTGCCGGCAGAGACGATGCCTCTGGAAACACCATATATTTT
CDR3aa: CAGRDDASGNTIYF

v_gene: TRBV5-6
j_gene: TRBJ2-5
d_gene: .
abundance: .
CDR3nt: TGTGCCAGCAGCTTGGCCTCAAGCGGTCAAGAGACCCAGTACTTC
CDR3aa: CASSLASSGQETQYF

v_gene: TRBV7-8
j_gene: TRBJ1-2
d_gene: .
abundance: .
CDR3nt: TGTGCCAGCAGCCCTCAGGGCCTCCTGACTTATGGCTACACCTTC
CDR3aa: CASSPQGLLTYGYTF

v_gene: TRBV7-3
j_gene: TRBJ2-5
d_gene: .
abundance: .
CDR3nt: TGTGCCAGCAGCTTAGTAGGGGGAGAGACCCAGTACTTC
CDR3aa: CASSLVGGETQYF

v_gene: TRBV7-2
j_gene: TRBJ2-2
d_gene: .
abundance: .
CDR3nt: TGTGCCAGCAGCTCAGCGAACACCGGGGAGCTGTTTTTT
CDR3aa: CASSSANTGELFF

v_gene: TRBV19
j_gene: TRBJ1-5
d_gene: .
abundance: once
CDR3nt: TGTGCCAGTAGTCCAGGGAACAATCAGCCCCAGCATTTT
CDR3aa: CASSPGNNQPQHF

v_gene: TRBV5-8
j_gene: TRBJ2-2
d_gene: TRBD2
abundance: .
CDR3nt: TGTGCCAGCAGCCCAAGACTAGCGGGAACCGGGGAGCTGTTTTTT
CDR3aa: CASSPRLAGTGELFF

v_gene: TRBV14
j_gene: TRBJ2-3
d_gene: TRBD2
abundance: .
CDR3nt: TGTGCCAGCAGCCCACGACTAGCCACAGATACGCAGTATTTT
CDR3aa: CASSPRLATDTQYF

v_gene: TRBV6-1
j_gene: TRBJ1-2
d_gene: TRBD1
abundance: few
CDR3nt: TGTGCCAGCAGTGCCGACAGGGTAGGCTATGGCTACACCTTC
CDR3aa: CASSADRVGYGYTF

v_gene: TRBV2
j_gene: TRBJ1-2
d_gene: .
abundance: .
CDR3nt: TGTGCCAGCAGTTTGCCGGATGGAATCGGGGGCTACACCTTC
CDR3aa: CASSLPDGIGGYTF

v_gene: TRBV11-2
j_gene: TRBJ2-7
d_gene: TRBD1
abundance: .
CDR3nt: TGTGCCAGCAGCCAAATAAAGGTGACAGGGAGCACCTACGAGCAGTACTTC
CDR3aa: CASSQIKVTGSTYEQYF

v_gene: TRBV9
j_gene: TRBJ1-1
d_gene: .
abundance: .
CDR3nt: TGTGCCAGCAGCGTAGCGATCGGGGGCAAAGGCACTGAAGCTTTCTTT
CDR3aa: CASSVAIGGKGTEAFF

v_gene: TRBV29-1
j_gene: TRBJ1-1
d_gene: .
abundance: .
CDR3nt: TGCAGCGTCCGGTTTAGTAGTTCTGAAGCTTTCTTT
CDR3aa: CSVRFSSSEAFF

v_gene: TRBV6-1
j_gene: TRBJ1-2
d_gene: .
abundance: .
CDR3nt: TGTGCCAGCAGTGGTGAATTGCGAAAGACCTATGGCTACACCTTC
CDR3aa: CASSGELRKTYGYTF

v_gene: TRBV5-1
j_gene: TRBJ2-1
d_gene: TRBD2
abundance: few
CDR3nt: TGCGCCAGCAGCTTGGCAGGGGCCTCTAGCGGGAGTTCGGGTGAGCAGTTCTTC
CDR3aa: CASSLAGASSGSSGEQFF

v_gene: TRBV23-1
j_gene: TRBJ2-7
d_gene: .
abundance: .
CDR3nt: TGCGCCAGCAGTCAATCCTGGGGTTTTTTCTGGGGGTTTCGGGACGACAGTAGGGAGCAGTACTTC
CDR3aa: CASSQSWGFFWGFRDDSREQYF

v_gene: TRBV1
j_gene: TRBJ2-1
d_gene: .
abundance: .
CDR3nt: TGCACCAGCAGCCAAGATCCCCCCTTTTGCGATAGCGGGGGGTCAGCGCGGCGGAATGAGCAGTTCTTC
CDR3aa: CTSSQDPPFCDSGGSARRNEQFF

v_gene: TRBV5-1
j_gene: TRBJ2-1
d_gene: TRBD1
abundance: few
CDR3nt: TGCGCCAGCAGCGCCACCGGGACAGGGTCGTTTGAGCAGTTCTTC
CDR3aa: CASSATGTGSFEQFF

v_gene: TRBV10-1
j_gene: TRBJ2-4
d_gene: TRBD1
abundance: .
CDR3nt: TGCGCCAGCACCGCCGCAGGGGGCTGGTTGGACATTCAGTACTTC
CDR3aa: CASTAAGGWLDIQYF

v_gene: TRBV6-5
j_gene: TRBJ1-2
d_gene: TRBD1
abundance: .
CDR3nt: TGTGCCAGCAGTTACGGGACAGGGATTGGCTACACCTTC
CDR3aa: CASSYGTGIGYTF

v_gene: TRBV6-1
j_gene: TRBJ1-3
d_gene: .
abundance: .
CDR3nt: TGTGCCAGCAGCAGGGGAACTGGAAACACCATATATTTT
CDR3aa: CASSRGTGNTIYF

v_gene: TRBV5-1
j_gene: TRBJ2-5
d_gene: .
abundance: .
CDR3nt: TGCGCCAGCCCGAGAAAAAAGGATCAAGAGACCCAGTACTTC
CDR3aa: CASPRKKDQETQYF

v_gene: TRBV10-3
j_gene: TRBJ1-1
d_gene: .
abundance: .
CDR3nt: TGTGCCATCAGTGCAAGCAAATGGGACACTGAAGCTTTCTTT
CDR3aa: CAISASKWDTEAFF

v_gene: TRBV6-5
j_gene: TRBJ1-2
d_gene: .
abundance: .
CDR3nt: TGTGCCAGCAGTTATAGTTTGGGGGGAGGCGGCTACACCTTC
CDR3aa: CASSYSLGGGGYTF

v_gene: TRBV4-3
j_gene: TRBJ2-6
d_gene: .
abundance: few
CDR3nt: TGCGCCAGCAGCCAAGACTGGGTGACCTCTGGGGCCAACGTCCTGACTTTC
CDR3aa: CASSQDWVTSGANVLTF

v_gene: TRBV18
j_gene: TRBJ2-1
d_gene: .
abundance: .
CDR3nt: TGTGCCAGCTCACCACCCACAGGCTACAATGAGCAGTTCTTC
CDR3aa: CASSPPTGYNEQFF

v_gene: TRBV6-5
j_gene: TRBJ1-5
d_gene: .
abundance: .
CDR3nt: TGTGCCAGCACCCCGGGCAGTGGTGGCAATCAGCCCCAGCATTTT
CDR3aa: CASTPGSGGNQPQHF

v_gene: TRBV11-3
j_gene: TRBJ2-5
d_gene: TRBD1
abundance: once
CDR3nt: TGTGCCAGCAGCTTATTCCCCGGACAGGGGATCGAGACCCAGTACTTC
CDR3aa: CASSLFPGQGIETQYF

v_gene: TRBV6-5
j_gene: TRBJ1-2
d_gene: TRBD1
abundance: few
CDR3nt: TGTGCCAGCAGTGACCCGGGACAGACCTATGGCTACACCTTC
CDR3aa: CASSDPGQTYGYTF

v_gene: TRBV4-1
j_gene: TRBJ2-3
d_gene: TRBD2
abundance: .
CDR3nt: TGCGCCAGCAGCCAAGCGCTAGCGGGAGGTATGAACACAGATACGCAGTATTTT
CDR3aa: CASSQALAGGMNTDTQYF

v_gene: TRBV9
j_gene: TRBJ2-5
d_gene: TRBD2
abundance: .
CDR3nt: TGTGCCAGCAGCGTATCTATCCCGGGGACTAGCGGGAGTTTACAAGAGACCCAGTACTTC
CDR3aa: CASSVSIPGTSGSLQETQYF

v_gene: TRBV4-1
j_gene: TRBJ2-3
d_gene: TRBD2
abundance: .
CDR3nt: TGCGCCAGCAGCCAACGCATTGTCCTAGCGGGAGAAACAGATACGCAGTATTTT
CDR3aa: CASSQRIVLAGETDTQYF

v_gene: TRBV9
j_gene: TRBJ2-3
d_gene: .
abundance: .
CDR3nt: TGTGCCAGCAGCGCAGGGGTTGCGGGAAGTAGCACAGATACGCAGTATTTT
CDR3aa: CASSAGVAGSSTDTQYF

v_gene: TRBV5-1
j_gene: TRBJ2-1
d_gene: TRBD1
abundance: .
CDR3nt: TGCGCCAGCATGAGTAGTTCCGGGACAGGGGTTTACAATGAGCAGTTCTTC
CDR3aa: CASMSSSGTGVYNEQFF

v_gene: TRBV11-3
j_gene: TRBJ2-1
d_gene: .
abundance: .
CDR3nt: TGTGCCAGCAGCCTGGGACAAAGCTCCTACAATGGGCAGTTCTTC
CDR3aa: CASSLGQSSYNGQFF

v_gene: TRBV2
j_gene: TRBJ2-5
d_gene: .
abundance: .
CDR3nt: TGTGCCAGCAGTTTGGACCGGGACTCAAGGGACTACTTC
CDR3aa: CASSLDRDSRDYF

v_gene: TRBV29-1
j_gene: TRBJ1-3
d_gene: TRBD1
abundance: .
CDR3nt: TGCAGCGCCGGACAGGCAGAATGGGACACCATATATTTT
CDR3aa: CSAGQAEWDTIYF

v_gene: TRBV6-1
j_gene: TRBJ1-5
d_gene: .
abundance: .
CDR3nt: TGTGCCAGCAGCCCAAAGCCAGATAGCAATCAGCCCCAGCATTTT
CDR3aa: CASSPKPDSNQPQHF

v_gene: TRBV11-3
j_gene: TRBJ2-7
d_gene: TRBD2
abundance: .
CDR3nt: TGTGCCAGCAGCTTAGGCCATAGCGGGAGTGGCTACAAGCAGTACTTC
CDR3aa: CASSLGHSGSGYKQYF

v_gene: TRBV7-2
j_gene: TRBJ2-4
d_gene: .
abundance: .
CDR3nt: TGTGCCAGCAGCTACCTATCGGGCCGCTCTTCCTTC
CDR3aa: CASSYLSGRSSF

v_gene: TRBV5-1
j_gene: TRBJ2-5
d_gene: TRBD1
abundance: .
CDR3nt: TGCGCCAGCAGCCCAGGGACAGGGCAAGAGACCCAGTACTTC
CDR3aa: CASSPGTGQETQYF

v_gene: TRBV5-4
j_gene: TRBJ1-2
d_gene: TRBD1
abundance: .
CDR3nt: TGTGCCAGCAACGCGAAGGGGGCCTATGGCTACACCTTC
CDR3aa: CASNAKGAYGYTF

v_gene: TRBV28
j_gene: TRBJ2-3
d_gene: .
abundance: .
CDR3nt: TGTGCATCCGGGGATACGCAGTATTTT
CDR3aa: CASGDTQYF

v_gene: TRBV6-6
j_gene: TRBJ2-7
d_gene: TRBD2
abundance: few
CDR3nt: TGTGCCAGCAGTTACGGGGAGGGTACCTACGAGCAGTACTTC
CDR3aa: CASSYGEGTYEQYF

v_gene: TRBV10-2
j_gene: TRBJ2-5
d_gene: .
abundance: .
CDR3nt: TGCGCCAGCAGAAGCAGGGTGGGGGAGACCCAGTACTTC
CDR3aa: CASRSRVGETQYF